These 16 T cell receptor beta chains originate from one sample sequenced in a study of identical twins. TCRdb processed the 5' RACE reads anew with MiXCR; each CDR3 protein has one entry. The sample includes hundreds of thousands of distinct CDR3 sequences, just under 9.5% of them seen just once. The data also belong to a second study, concerning yellow fever vaccine responses in identical twins.

Source material: CD8+ T cells sorted from blood. The receptors were gathered from a woman younger than 35 in good health.

The rearrangement links TRBV4-1 to TRBJ2-7; 8 nucleotides line up with TRBD1. This CDR3 comprises 15 residues. The germline gives CDR1 MGHRA, CDR2 YSYEKL. V lost 2 bases to trimming and J lost 2 bases; unmatched junction nucleotides: 5. CDR3 sequence: CASSQLTGVTYEQYF. In nucleotides, the CDR3 is TGCGCCAGCAGCCAACTGACAGGGGTGACCTACGAGCAGTACTTC.

This clonotype was observed a few times. This chain joins TRBV7-6 and TRBJ2-1; 8 nucleotides align to TRBD1. The J segment lost 4 bases and the V segment lost 1 base, leaving 6 bases of the junction unmatched. The CDR3 length is 16 residues. Germline V gene lookup returns CDR1 SGHVS and CDR2 FNYEAQ. CDR3 DNA sequence: TGTGCCAGCAGCTTAGAGACAGGGGCCGAATACAATGAGCAGTTCTTC. Amino acids: CASSLETGAEYNEQFF.

This clonotype was recorded a few times. The chain uses TRBV27 and TRBJ2-3; D call uncertain. V was shortened by 6 bases and J by 7 bases, with 23 bases between the two germline ends. CDR3 length: 16 amino acids. Germline V gene lookup returns CDR1 MNHEY and CDR2 SMNVEV (reference sequence). CDR3 nucleotide sequence: TGTGCCAGCAGCGAACCCGCCCTGGTTTCGGATAATACGCAGTATTTT. It encodes CASSEPALVSDNTQYF.

This clonotype was counted many times. The chain employs TRBV24-1 and TRBJ2-7; D ambiguous. Germline CDR1 reads KGHDR; CDR2 reads SFDVKD. V lost 1 base, J lost 0 bases, and 6 bases lay in between. CDR3 length: 14 residues. CDR3 amino acids: CATSDFTSSYEQYF. The CDR3 nucleotides read TGTGCCACCAGTGATTTTACCAGCTCCTACGAGCAGTACTTC.

This rearrangement joins TRBV9 to TRBJ2-7, with D perhaps given as TRBD1 or TRBD2 (5 bases each). The length of the CDR3 is 14 residues. Germline V gene lookup returns CDR1 SGDLS and CDR2 YYNGEE. V was cut by 0 bases and J by 2 bases, with 9 bases left in between. CDR3 in DNA: TGTGCCAGCAGCGTAGCCGGGGCTCCCTACGAGCAGTACTTC. It codes for CASSVAGAPYEQYF.

V and J are TRBV6-6 and TRBJ2-7; D remains ambiguous. The CDR3 has 11 amino acids. Trimming stripped 8 bases from V and 0 bases from J, with 5 bases between. Germline V gene lookup returns CDR1 MNHNY and CDR2 SVGAGI (reference sequence). The DNA of the CDR3 is TGTGCCAGCGTGGCCTCCTACGAGCAGTACTTC. Protein: CASVASYEQYF.

This clonotype came up a few times. The rearrangement links TRBV7-9 to TRBJ2-5; D may be TRBD1 or TRBD2 (5 bases each). V lost 1 base and J lost 4, with 7 bases in between. This CDR3 is 13 amino acids long. The germline V gene has CDR1 SEHNR and CDR2 FQNEAQ (reference sequence). CDR3 loop: CASSLGDRETQYF. The CDR3 nucleotides read TGTGCCAGCAGCTTAGGGGACCGAGAGACCCAGTACTTC.

This clonotype was counted many times. V usage is TRBV13 and J usage is TRBJ2-7; TRBD2 matches at 8 bases. The V gene's germline CDR1 is PRHDT and CDR2 FYEKMQ (reference sequence). This CDR3 has 14 amino acids. Losses at the gene ends were 9 bases for V and 2 bases for J; bases not matched to a gene: 9. CDR3 residues: CASRVAGGPYEQYF. CDR3 DNA: TGTGCCAGTAGAGTGGCGGGAGGACCCTACGAGCAGTACTTC.

This clonotype was counted only a few times. The CDR3 DNA sequence: TGCAGCGTTGATCGTGGCAGGTACCCTGAAGCTTTCTTT. Its translation: CSVDRGRYPEAFF. The chain employs TRBV29-1 and TRBJ1-1; no definite D call. Germline V CDR1 and CDR2: SQVTM, ANQGSEA. The CDR3 is made up of 13 amino acids. Trimming removed 3 bases from V and 6 bases from J, with 14 bases in between.

This clonotype was observed a few times. The V call is TRBV7-8, the J call TRBJ2-4; perhaps TRBD1 as D (6 bases). Germline values: CDR1 SGHVS, CDR2 FQNEAQ. Trimming left V 5 bases short and J 16 bases short, with 18 bases between. This CDR3 comprises 12 residues. The CDR3 loop is CASSGQGLPSYF. CDR3 nucleotides: TGTGCCAGCAGCGGTCAGGGGCTCCCCAGCTACTTC.

The rearrangement uses TRBV9 and TRBJ1-2; TRBD1 aligns across 12 bases. Germline lookup yields CDR1 SGDLS and CDR2 YYNGEE. V shed 4 bases, J shed 10 bases, and the junction held 5 bases outside the gene matches. This CDR3 is 13 amino acids long. The CDR3 region has the DNA TGTGCCAGCAGCACCGGGACAGGGGGCGTCTACACCTTC. It encodes CASSTGTGGVYTF.

The chain combines TRBV7-2 with TRBJ2-7; 7 bases line up with TRBD2. Unmatched junction bases numbered 8, after V lost 5 bases and J lost 1 base. The CDR3 totals 15 residues. Germline assignment: CDR1 SGHTA and CDR2 FQGNSA. CDR3 in amino acids: CASSVRGGVSYEQYF. CDR3 in DNA: TGTGCCAGCAGCGTTCGGGGAGGGGTATCCTACGAGCAGTACTTC.

This clonotype was seen at least ten times. The chain has TRBV12-3 or TRBV12-4 and TRBJ2-7, with D hard to call. Trimming removed 0 bases at V and 2 bases at J, with 8 bases between. CDR3 length equals 14 residues. The CDR3 region has the DNA TGTGCCAGCAGTTTAGCCGCATCCCCCTACGAGCAGTACTTC. Its translation is CASSLAASPYEQYF.

This CDR3 is CASSRLGGDIQYF. The CDR3 coding sequence is TGTGCCAGCTCACGCCTTGGAGGGGACATTCAGTACTTC. The genes are TRBV18 and TRBJ2-4; the D gene is possibly TRBD2 (6 bases). In germline, CDR1 is KGHSH, CDR2 LQKENI. Trimming stripped 4 bases from V and 8 bases from J, with 12 bases between. The CDR3 totals 13 residues.

V is TRBV21-1 and J is TRBJ2-1. TRBV21-1 is deemed a pseudogene. The CDR3 extends over 15 amino acids. Written as DNA, the CDR3 is TGTGCCAGCAGCAAAGTAGTGTACTCCTACAATGAGCAGTTCTTC. It translates to CASSKVVYSYNEQFF.

This clonotype was recorded at least ten times. V usage is TRBV3-1 and J usage is TRBJ2-7; D could derive from TRBD1 or TRBD2 (5 bases each). CDR1 and CDR2 (germline): LGHDT, YNNKEL (reference sequence). Trimming took off 7 bases at V and 0 bases at J, with 13 bases between the two ends. The CDR3 has 14 amino acids. CDR3 nucleotides: TGTGCCAGCACCCATAAGGGACCCTCCTACGAGCAGTACTTC. Translation gives CASTHKGPSYEQYF.